This is a list of T cell receptor beta chains from one sample in a study of shared clonotypes between healthy human individuals. Method: immunoSEQ multiplex PCR; TCRdb's copy keeps in-frame clones and lacks some. Here the sample spans roughly 2,000,000 clones, approximately 95% being singletons. What was sequenced was naive CD8+ T cells sorted from blood. The receptors were sampled from a man younger than 30 in good health. The CDR3 runs from the conserved cysteine through the conserved F or W. Each record gives: V gene, J gene, CDR3 protein.

V gene: TRBV19; J gene: TRBJ2-7; CDR3 protein: CASSTGRLYEQYF
V gene: TRBV4-3; J gene: TRBJ2-7; CDR3 protein: CASSPQHVARSEQYF
V gene: TRBV5-1; J gene: TRBJ2-2; CDR3 protein: CASSLARLEEANTGELFF
V gene: TRBV14; J gene: TRBJ2-1; CDR3 protein: CASSQGGIVYNEQFF
V gene: TRBV28; J gene: TRBJ1-2; CDR3 protein: CASSLPGKYGYTF
V gene: TRBV9; J gene: TRBJ2-7; CDR3 protein: CASSPLGFAYSYEQYF
V gene: TRBV4-1; J gene: TRBJ2-7; CDR3 protein: CASSPAQLQTYEQYF
V gene: TRBV27; J gene: TRBJ2-7; CDR3 protein: CASSKTSSGLTYEQYF
V gene: TRBV7-9; J gene: TRBJ1-2; CDR3 protein: CASRGTGPYGYTF
V gene: TRBV7-9; J gene: TRBJ2-5; CDR3 protein: CASSLSNQETQYF
V gene: TRBV5-1; J gene: TRBJ2-5; CDR3 protein: CASSLRLAGVGETQYF
V gene: TRBV27; J gene: TRBJ2-3; CDR3 protein: CASRPLAGGSGTQYF
V gene: TRBV7-2; J gene: TRBJ2-7; CDR3 protein: CASSLVTGTAYEQYF
V gene: TRBV13; J gene: TRBJ1-1; CDR3 protein: CASSDTGTNTEAFF
V gene: TRBV6-6; J gene: TRBJ2-7; CDR3 protein: CASSAGLAGSEQYF
V gene: TRBV5-1; J gene: TRBJ1-2; CDR3 protein: CASAGQNYGYTF
V gene: TRBV5-1; J gene: TRBJ2-7; CDR3 protein: CASRGGSSYEQYF
V gene: TRBV2; J gene: TRBJ1-1; CDR3 protein: CPSGRMNTEAFF
V gene: TRBV29-1; J gene: TRBJ1-2; CDR3 protein: CSVEGLGHGYTF
V gene: TRBV11-3; J gene: TRBJ1-5; CDR3 protein: CASSLVDSDSNQPQHF